This TCR beta chain was sequenced for a study of blood T cells in healthy people across ages. Trimming pared 5 bases from V and 8 bases from J, leaving 21 bases between. Germline CDR1 reads SEHNR; CDR2 reads FQNEAQ (reference sequence). The CDR3 is 15 amino acids. Using a J-beta primer mix together with a sample-barcoded 5' primer, a second PCR was run for 7 to 11 cycles. Via MiXCR, TCRdb re-called the 5' RACE reads, giving one row per CDR3 protein. Of 1.5 million to 2 million distinct CDR3 sequences listed, around 48% are singletons. The sequence came from a woman aged 40-49 years in good health. J is TRBJ1-2 and V is TRBV7-9, with a possible D match to TRBD1 (6 bases). Sequenced material: blood. The CDR3 loop is CASSPPWTDKGGYTF. The CDR3 DNA reads as TGTGCCAGCAGCCCGCCCTGGACAGACAAAGGGGGCTACACCTTC.